This T cell receptor (beta chain) was captured in a study of response to subunit inactivated influenza vaccine. With respect to this clonotype: Its antigen is currently unknown.

TCRdb re-called the RT-PCR reads with MiXCR, one entry per CDR3 protein. Altogether hundreds of thousands of distinct CDR3 sequences are present, approximately 15% being singletons, with the ten largest covering 2.5% to 3.5%. Study-wide points: The authors offered the suggestion that each seasonal influenza vaccination recruits few new T cells.

The specimen was CD4+ T cells sorted from PBMCs, collected roughly 24 months after vaccination. The source is a man between 45 and 75 years old who received an inactivated influenza vaccine.

The CDR3 DNA is TGTGCCAGCAGCGATCGTAGGGGTCCCTACGAGCAGTACTTC. It encodes CASSDRRGPYEQYF. The chain joins TRBV2 to TRBJ2-7, with D possibly matching TRBD1 (5 bases). Deletions cut 6 bases from V and 2 bases from J, with 14 bases between. CDR1 and CDR2 (germline): SNHLY, FYNNEI. This CDR3 spans 14 amino acids.